This TCR beta chain emerged from a study of identical twins. The CDR3 length is 17 residues. Trimming removed 0 bases from V and 8 bases from J, with 21 bases in between. Germline V gene lookup returns CDR1 SGHRS and CDR2 YFSETQ. Study-wide points: Sequences that were beta out-of-frame showed weaker excess twin sharing. The conclusions drew on cross-sectional statistical analysis instead of tracking the same donors. Out-of-frame alpha sequences shared between twins exhibited an excess of low generation probability.

This clonotype was picked up a small number of times. What it binds is not known. Template switching (which added a universal primer site) was used, and cDNA carried unique molecular identifiers. TCRdb fed the 5' RACE reads into MiXCR, producing one record per CDR3 protein. The sample contains around 370,000 distinct CDR3 sequences, approximately 8.7% of which appear only once. The chain couples TRBV5-1 to TRBJ2-1; D perhaps matches TRBD2 (5 bases). The receptor was derived from a woman aged 45-65 years in good health. The sample taken for sequencing was naive T cells sorted from blood. The CDR3 DNA is TGCGCCAGCAGCTTGGATGAGAGCGTCCCCGGGGTGGATGAGCAGTTCTTC. It specifies CASSLDESVPGVDEQFF.